Detailed here is one TCR beta chain. CDR3 size: 19 residues. With 0 bases clipped from V and 6 bases from J, the junction kept 14 bases outside the gene matches. Germline CDR1 SGHRS, CDR2 YFSETQ. This record belongs to a study of blood T cell repertoires in COVID-19. Study-wide context: From the United States, Italy and Spain came samples of acute and convalescent COVID-19. The analysed material was cDNA or gDNA that came from T cells, B-cell-depleted T cells, or PBMCs.

Authors' processing steps: Nucleated cell number was recorded as an estimate derived from reference gene primer amplification. Profiled with immunoSEQ multiplex PCR; TCRdb holds only in-frame clones, not every one. Clone size and V and J calls were adopted from that table, with D and trimming inferred from the DNA. The table lists 290,000 or so clones, around 85% of them singletons. The sample comprised peripheral blood. The chain has TRBV5-1 and TRBJ2-3; TRBD2 agrees at 12 bases. The sequence was collected from a man between 45 and 60 years old with active or convalescent COVID-19. This chain's CDR3 is CASSLVPGLAGTETDTQYF. For the CDR3, the DNA is TGCGCCAGCAGCTTGGTCCCAGGACTAGCGGGAACTGAAACGGATACGCAGTATTTT.